The text below deals with one TCR beta chain. Its antigen remains unknown. Some clones are missing from TCRdb's copy, which holds only in-frame ones; the method was immunoSEQ multiplex PCR. The sample contains more than 85,000 clones, around nine tenths of which appear only once. Time point specified: cycle 4 day 1 (C4D1), after less than 7 weeks of nivolumab. Following autologous stem cell transplantation, relapse occurred in every patient, and exposure to brentuximab vedotin varied. Each best response was a complete response, a partial response or progressive disease. This sample is part of a study of PD-1 blockade in classical Hodgkin lymphoma. Trimming left V 7 bases short and J 3 bases short, with 16 bases between. The CDR3 loop spans 15 amino acids. Germline V lookup: CDR1 MDHEN, CDR2 SYDVKM. General study results and limits: Compared with baseline, CD4+ but not CD8+ TCR diversity had risen significantly by C4D1.

J is TRBJ1-5 and V is TRBV28; D is ambiguous. This sequence was found in a human donor with classical Hodgkin lymphoma. Source: peripheral blood mononuclear cells (PBMCs), taken before the fourth cycle of nivolumab. The CDR3 loop reads CASNRPGISNQPQHF. CDR3 sequence (DNA): TGTGCCAGCAATCGGCCGGGGATTTCCAATCAGCCCCAGCATTTT.